The T cell receptor (beta chain) under discussion was sequenced for a study of T cells in Graves' hyperthyroidism and ophthalmopathy. CDR3 length equals 14 residues. Unmatched junction bases numbered 5, after V lost 4 bases and J lost 6 bases. Germline V gene data show CDR1 as KGHDR and CDR2 as SFDVKD. TCR beta CDR3 regions were amplified from RNA. With the HTBI primer set, the TCR CDR3 went through a first round of RT-PCR. TCRdb reanalysed the multiplex PCR reads using MiXCR and keeps one entry per CDR3 protein. Altogether some 620,000 distinct CDR3 sequences are present, 15% to 20% being singletons, with the ten largest covering about 3.8%.

The sequencing sample was made of blood. The source is a woman between 25 and 40 years old with Graves' hyperthyroidism. The rearrangement joins TRBV24-1 to TRBJ2-3; TRBD1 agrees at 8 bases. CDR3 nucleotide sequence: TGTGCCACCAGTGAGGACAGGGTGGCGGATACGCAGTATTTT. The encoded protein is CATSEDRVADTQYF.